This is a list of T cell receptor beta chains from one sample in a study of CD8+CD57+ T cells in acquired aplastic anemia. TCRdb analysed the reads with MiXCR anew, one entry per CDR3 protein. The sample includes roughly 160,000 distinct CDR3 sequences, 50% to 75% of them seen just once. Sequencing used sorted CD4+, CD8+, or CD8+CD57+ T cells (not recorded which) from PBMCs. These receptors originate from a human donor in good health. The CDR3 runs from the conserved cysteine through the conserved F or W. A D gene is named only where the DNA matches it firmly. Rows may omit the clone size; those that give it use once, few, many or a size class.

CDR3nt: TGTGCCAGCAGTTACGGGTGGTCCTACGAGCAGTACTTC
CDR3aa: CASSYGWSYEQYF
abundance: many
v_gene: TRBV27
j_gene: TRBJ2-7
d_gene: .

CDR3nt: TGTGCCAGCGGGACCCGATCCCACCCCTATGGCTACACCTTC
CDR3aa: CASGTRSHPYGYTF
abundance: once
v_gene: TRBV19
j_gene: TRBJ1-2
d_gene: .

CDR3nt: TGTGCCAGTACCGGTCGGGGCACTCGAACCGGGGAGCTGTTTTTT
CDR3aa: CASTGRGTRTGELFF
abundance: .
v_gene: TRBV19
j_gene: TRBJ2-2
d_gene: .

CDR3nt: TGTGCCAGCAGCTTATATCTCGGCAGCTCAACCTTC
CDR3aa: CASSLYLGSSTF
abundance: .
v_gene: TRBV11-2
j_gene: TRBJ1-2
d_gene: .

CDR3nt: TGTGCCATCAGGGACATACAGGTTGTCGAGCAGTACTTC
CDR3aa: CAIRDIQVVEQYF
abundance: .
v_gene: TRBV10-3
j_gene: TRBJ2-7
d_gene: .

CDR3nt: TGCGCCAGCTCGGGACTAGCGGGAAACACCATATATTTT
CDR3aa: CASSGLAGNTIYF
abundance: .
v_gene: TRBV10-1
j_gene: TRBJ1-3
d_gene: .

CDR3nt: TGTGCCAGCAGCAGAGGAGGGGCGCCAGACGAGCAGTACTTC
CDR3aa: CASSRGGAPDEQYF
abundance: .
v_gene: TRBV11-3
j_gene: TRBJ2-7
d_gene: .

CDR3nt: TGCGCCAGCAGCCAAAGATGGGCTAGCACAGATACGCAGTATTTT
CDR3aa: CASSQRWASTDTQYF
abundance: many
v_gene: TRBV4-3
j_gene: TRBJ2-3
d_gene: .

CDR3nt: TGTGCCAGCAGTGGGACAGGGACTGAAGCTTTCTTT
CDR3aa: CASSGTGTEAFF
abundance: .
v_gene: TRBV25-1
j_gene: TRBJ1-1
d_gene: TRBD1

CDR3nt: TGTGCCAGCAGCTCCTCGACTTTAACAGGGGTTGACACCGGGGAGCTGTTTTTT
CDR3aa: CASSSSTLTGVDTGELFF
abundance: many
v_gene: TRBV7-9
j_gene: TRBJ2-2
d_gene: TRBD1

CDR3nt: TGTGCCAGTAGGACCGGGACAGCAGTTGCCTACGAGCAGTACTTC
CDR3aa: CASRTGTAVAYEQYF
abundance: .
v_gene: TRBV19
j_gene: TRBJ2-7
d_gene: TRBD1

CDR3nt: TGCAGTGCTAGCGACACCTTCGAGCTGTTTTTT
CDR3aa: CSASDTFELFF
abundance: .
v_gene: TRBV20-1
j_gene: TRBJ2-2
d_gene: .

CDR3nt: TGTGCCAGCAGCTTAGCGGATAGAGGGGCCACTGAAGCTTTCTTT
CDR3aa: CASSLADRGATEAFF
abundance: .
v_gene: TRBV7-6
j_gene: TRBJ1-1
d_gene: .

CDR3nt: TGTGCCATCAGTGAGGATAGCGGGAGAGAGACCCAGTACTTC
CDR3aa: CAISEDSGRETQYF
abundance: once
v_gene: TRBV10-3
j_gene: TRBJ2-5
d_gene: TRBD2

CDR3nt: TGTGCCAGCAGCTTAGGGGGACAGGTGAACGAGCAGTACTTC
CDR3aa: CASSLGGQVNEQYF
abundance: .
v_gene: TRBV7-3
j_gene: TRBJ2-7
d_gene: TRBD1

CDR3nt: TGTGCCACCGCGACTAGCGGGAGGGCAGATACGCAGTATTTT
CDR3aa: CATATSGRADTQYF
abundance: .
v_gene: TRBV2
j_gene: TRBJ2-3
d_gene: TRBD2

CDR3nt: TGCAGTGCTAAGAGGACTACAGATACGCAGTATTTT
CDR3aa: CSAKRTTDTQYF
abundance: .
v_gene: TRBV20-1
j_gene: TRBJ2-3
d_gene: .

CDR3nt: TGTGCCAGCAGTGAAGATCTAGGAGTGGCAGCCAAAAACACTCAGTACTTC
CDR3aa: CASSEDLGVAAKNTQYF
abundance: .
v_gene: TRBV2
j_gene: TRBJ2-4
d_gene: .

CDR3nt: TGCGCCAGCAGCCAAGAGGGACAGGGAAGCACAGATACGCAGTATTTT
CDR3aa: CASSQEGQGSTDTQYF
abundance: .
v_gene: TRBV4-3
j_gene: TRBJ2-3
d_gene: TRBD1

CDR3nt: TGTGCCAGCAGTTTGGGTCCCGGGACAGAGAGCTATGGCTACACCTTC
CDR3aa: CASSLGPGTESYGYTF
abundance: few
v_gene: TRBV27
j_gene: TRBJ1-2
d_gene: TRBD1

CDR3nt: TGTGCCAGCAGCCCTGGAGAGACAGGGGGCAGCTATGGCTACACCTTC
CDR3aa: CASSPGETGGSYGYTF
abundance: .
v_gene: TRBV10-3
j_gene: TRBJ1-2
d_gene: TRBD1

CDR3nt: TGTGCCAGTAGTATAGGACAGAACCGTTCACCCCTCCACTTT
CDR3aa: CASSIGQNRSPLHF
abundance: few
v_gene: TRBV19
j_gene: TRBJ1-6
d_gene: .

CDR3nt: TGTGCCAGCACACCCGGGACTCTCTACAATGAGCAGTTCTTC
CDR3aa: CASTPGTLYNEQFF
abundance: few
v_gene: TRBV2
j_gene: TRBJ2-1
d_gene: .

CDR3nt: TGTGCCAGCAGCTTAACTCCACCGGATGTAGCGGGGGGGAGCACAGATACGCAGTATTTT
CDR3aa: CASSLTPPDVAGGSTDTQYF
abundance: .
v_gene: TRBV7-3
j_gene: TRBJ2-3
d_gene: TRBD2

CDR3nt: TGTGCCAGCAGCCTACGGGACAGGGCCTACGAGCAGTACTTC
CDR3aa: CASSLRDRAYEQYF
abundance: many
v_gene: TRBV11-3
j_gene: TRBJ2-7
d_gene: TRBD1

CDR3nt: TGTGCCAGCAGTACAGGGGACGACACAGATACGCAGTATTTT
CDR3aa: CASSTGDDTDTQYF
abundance: few
v_gene: TRBV27
j_gene: TRBJ2-3
d_gene: TRBD1

CDR3nt: TGTGCCAGCAGCGAGAGCATCTATGGCTACACCTTC
CDR3aa: CASSESIYGYTF
abundance: .
v_gene: TRBV9
j_gene: TRBJ1-2
d_gene: .

CDR3nt: TGTGCCAGCAGGAGGACAGGGGACGCGACGAACACTGAAGCTTTCTTT
CDR3aa: CASRRTGDATNTEAFF
abundance: few
v_gene: TRBV3-1
j_gene: TRBJ1-1
d_gene: TRBD1

CDR3nt: TGTGCCAGCAGCCTCGGGACAGCGGATTCACCCCTCCACTTT
CDR3aa: CASSLGTADSPLHF
abundance: once
v_gene: TRBV7-9
j_gene: TRBJ1-6
d_gene: TRBD1

CDR3nt: TGTGCCACCAGCAGAGACAAGGGCCTTCGCACAGATACGCAGTATTTT
CDR3aa: CATSRDKGLRTDTQYF
abundance: .
v_gene: TRBV15
j_gene: TRBJ2-3
d_gene: .

CDR3nt: TGTGCCAGCAGCCCGACAGTGGCAGATACGCAGTATTTT
CDR3aa: CASSPTVADTQYF
abundance: .
v_gene: TRBV5-6
j_gene: TRBJ2-3
d_gene: .

CDR3nt: TGTGCCAGCAGTTACTCCGCTCAGGCAGGAGACTCCTACGAGCAGTACTTC
CDR3aa: CASSYSAQAGDSYEQYF
abundance: .
v_gene: TRBV6-5
j_gene: TRBJ2-7
d_gene: .

CDR3nt: TGTGCCAGCAGTTTTGCAGGACTCTATGGCTACACCTTC
CDR3aa: CASSFAGLYGYTF
abundance: .
v_gene: TRBV10-3
j_gene: TRBJ1-2
d_gene: .